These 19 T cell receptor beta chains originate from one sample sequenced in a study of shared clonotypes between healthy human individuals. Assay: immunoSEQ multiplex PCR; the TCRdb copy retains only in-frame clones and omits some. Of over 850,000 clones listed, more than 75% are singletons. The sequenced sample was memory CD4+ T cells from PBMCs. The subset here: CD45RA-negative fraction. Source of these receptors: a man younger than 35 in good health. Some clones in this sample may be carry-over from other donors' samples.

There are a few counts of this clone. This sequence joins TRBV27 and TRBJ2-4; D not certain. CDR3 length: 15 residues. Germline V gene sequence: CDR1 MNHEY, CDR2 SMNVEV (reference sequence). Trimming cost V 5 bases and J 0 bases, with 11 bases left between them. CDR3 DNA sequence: TGTGCCAGCAGTCCCAGCCTTTTAGCCAAAAACATTCAGTACTTC. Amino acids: CASSPSLLAKNIQYF.

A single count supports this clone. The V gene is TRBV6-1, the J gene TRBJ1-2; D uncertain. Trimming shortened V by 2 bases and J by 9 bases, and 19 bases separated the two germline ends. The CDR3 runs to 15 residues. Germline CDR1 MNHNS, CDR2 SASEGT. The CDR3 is CASSEILSALTSYTF. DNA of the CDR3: TGTGCCAGCAGTGAAATTCTGTCGGCGTTGACGAGCTACACCTTC.

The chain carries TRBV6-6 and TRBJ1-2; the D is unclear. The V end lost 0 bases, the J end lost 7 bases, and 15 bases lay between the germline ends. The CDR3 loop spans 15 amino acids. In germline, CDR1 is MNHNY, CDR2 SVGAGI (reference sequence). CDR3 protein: CASSYSSDTRGGYTF. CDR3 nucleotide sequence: TGTGCCAGCAGTTACTCGTCCGATACTCGGGGTGGCTACACCTTC.

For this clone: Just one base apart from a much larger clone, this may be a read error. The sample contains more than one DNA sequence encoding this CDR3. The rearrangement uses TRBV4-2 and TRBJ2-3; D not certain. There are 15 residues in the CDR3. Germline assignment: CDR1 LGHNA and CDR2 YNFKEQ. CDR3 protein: CASSQESTATDTQYF. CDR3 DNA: TGTGCCAGCAGCCAAGAAAGTACAGCAACAGATACGCAGTACTTT.

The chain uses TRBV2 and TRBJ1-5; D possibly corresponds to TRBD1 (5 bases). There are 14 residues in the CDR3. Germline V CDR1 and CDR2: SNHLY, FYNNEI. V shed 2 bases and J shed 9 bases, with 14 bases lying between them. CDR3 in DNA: TGTGCCAGCAGTGAACGTGGGGCCGGGGGGCCCCAGCATTTT. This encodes CASSERGAGGPQHF.

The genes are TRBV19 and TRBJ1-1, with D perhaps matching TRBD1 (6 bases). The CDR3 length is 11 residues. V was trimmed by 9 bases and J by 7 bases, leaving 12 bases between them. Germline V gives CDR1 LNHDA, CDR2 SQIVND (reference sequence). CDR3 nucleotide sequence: TGTGCCAGCTCGGGGGGCCTTGAAGCTTTCTTT. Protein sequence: CASSGGLEAFF.

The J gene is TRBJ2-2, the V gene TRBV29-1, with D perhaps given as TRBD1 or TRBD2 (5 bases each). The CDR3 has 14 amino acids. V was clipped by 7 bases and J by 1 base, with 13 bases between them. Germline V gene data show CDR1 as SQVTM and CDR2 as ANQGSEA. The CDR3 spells CSGGPSRNTGELFF. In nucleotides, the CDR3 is TGCAGCGGGGGACCGAGCCGGAACACCGGGGAGCTGTTTTTT.

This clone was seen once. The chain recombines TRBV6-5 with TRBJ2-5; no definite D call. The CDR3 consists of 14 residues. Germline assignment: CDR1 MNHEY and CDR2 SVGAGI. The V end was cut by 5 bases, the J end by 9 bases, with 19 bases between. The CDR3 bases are TGTGCCAGCAGTCCGTCGGGCGGTCTTGGGGCCCAGTACTTC. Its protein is CASSPSGGLGAQYF.

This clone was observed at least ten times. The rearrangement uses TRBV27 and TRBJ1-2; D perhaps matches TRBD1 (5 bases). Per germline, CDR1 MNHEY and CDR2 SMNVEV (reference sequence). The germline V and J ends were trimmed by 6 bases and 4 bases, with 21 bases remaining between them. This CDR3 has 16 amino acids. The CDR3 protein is CASSPRLQGGSYGYTF. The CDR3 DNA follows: TGTGCCAGCAGCCCTAGGTTGCAGGGAGGTAGCTATGGCTACACCTTC.

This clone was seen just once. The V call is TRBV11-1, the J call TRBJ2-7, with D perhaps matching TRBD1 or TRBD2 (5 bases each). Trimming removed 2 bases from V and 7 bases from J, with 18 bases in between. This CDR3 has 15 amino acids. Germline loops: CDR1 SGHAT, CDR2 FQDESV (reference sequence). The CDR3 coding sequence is TGTGCCAGCAGCTTACCCCTCTCAGGGTGGAGGGAGCAGTACTTC. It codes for CASSLPLSGWREQYF.

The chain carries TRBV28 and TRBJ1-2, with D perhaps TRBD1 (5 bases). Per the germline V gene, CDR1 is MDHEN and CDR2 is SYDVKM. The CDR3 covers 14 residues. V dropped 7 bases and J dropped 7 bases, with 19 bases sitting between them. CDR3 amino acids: CASTPGFLGPGYTF. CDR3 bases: TGTGCCAGCACCCCCGGCTTCTTGGGACCTGGCTACACCTTC.

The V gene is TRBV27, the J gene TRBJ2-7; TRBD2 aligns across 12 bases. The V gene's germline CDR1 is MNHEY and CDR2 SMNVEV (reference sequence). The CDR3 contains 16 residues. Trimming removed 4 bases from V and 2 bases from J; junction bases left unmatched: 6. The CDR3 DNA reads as TGTGCCAGCAGTTCCCGAGGGACTAGCGGGCCCTACGAGCAGTACTTC. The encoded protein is CASSSRGTSGPYEQYF.

The CDR3 DNA follows: TGTGCCTGGAATTGGGGGACCAGCGGAAGAGACTACGAGCAGTACTTC. Amino acid sequence: CAWNWGTSGRDYEQYF. J is TRBJ2-7 and V is TRBV30, with D tentatively TRBD1 or TRBD2 (5 bases each). The germline V and J ends were trimmed by 4 bases and 3 bases, with 22 bases remaining between them. The CDR3 loop spans 16 amino acids. Germline lookup yields CDR1 GTSNPN and CDR2 SVGIG (reference sequence).

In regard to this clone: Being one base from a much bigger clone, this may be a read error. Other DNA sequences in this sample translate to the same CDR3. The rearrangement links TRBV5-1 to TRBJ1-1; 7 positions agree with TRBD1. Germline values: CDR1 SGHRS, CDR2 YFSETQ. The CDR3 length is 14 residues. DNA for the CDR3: TGCGCCAGCAGCAAGGACAGGCTCAACACCGAAGCTTTCTTT. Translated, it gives CASSKDRLNTEAFF.

The CDR3: CASSELTGLRDQPQHF. CDR3 DNA: TGTGCCAGCAGTGAATTAACAGGGCTCCGCGATCAGCCCCAGCATTTT. This chain links TRBV6-1 with TRBJ1-5; perhaps TRBD1 as D (6 bases). Germline loops: CDR1 MNHNS, CDR2 SASEGT. Between the trimmed V and J ends, which lost 2 bases and 5 bases, there was a span of 16 bases. The CDR3 runs 16 residues.

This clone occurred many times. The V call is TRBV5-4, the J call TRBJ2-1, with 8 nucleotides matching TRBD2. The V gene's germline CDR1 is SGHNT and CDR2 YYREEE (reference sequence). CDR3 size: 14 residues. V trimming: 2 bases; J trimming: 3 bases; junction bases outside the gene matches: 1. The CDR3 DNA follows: TGTGCCAGCAGCTTTGGGACTAGCTACAATGAGCAGTTCTTC. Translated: CASSFGTSYNEQFF.

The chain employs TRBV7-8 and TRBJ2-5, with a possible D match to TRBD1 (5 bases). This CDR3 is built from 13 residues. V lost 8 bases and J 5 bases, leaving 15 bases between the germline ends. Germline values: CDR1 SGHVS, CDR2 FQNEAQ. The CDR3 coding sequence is TGTGCCAGCTCGAGGTCCGCAGGGGAGACCCAGTACTTC. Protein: CASSRSAGETQYF.

Here the CDR3 reads CASSIASSGTDTQYF. DNA for the CDR3: TGCGCCAGCAGTATCGCGTCTAGCGGGACTGATACGCAGTATTTT. The rearrangement links TRBV5-1 to TRBJ2-3, with TRBD2 identical over 9 bases. This CDR3 contains 15 residues. V lost 5 bases and J lost 6; bases outside the gene matches: 10. The germline CDR1 and CDR2 sequences are SGHRS and YFSETQ.

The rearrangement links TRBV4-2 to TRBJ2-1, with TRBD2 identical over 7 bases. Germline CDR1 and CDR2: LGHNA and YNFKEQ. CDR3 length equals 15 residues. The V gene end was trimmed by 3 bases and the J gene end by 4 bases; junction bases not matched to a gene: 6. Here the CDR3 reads CASSQGAGRYNEQFF. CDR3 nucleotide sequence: TGTGCCAGCAGCCAGGGAGCGGGGAGATACAATGAGCAGTTCTTC.